The T cell receptor beta chain under discussion was sequenced for a study of cytomegalovirus exposure and HLA in healthy donors (dated by TCRdb to 2016 to 2017). Regarding the research as a whole: According to an earlier analysis of several hundred of the donors, about 180 million T cells yielded 90 million to 130 million unique TCR beta sequences and about 280 Gb of sequence data. A later genetic analysis used genome-wide SNP genotypes for about three fifths of the roughly 700 donors, treating that subset as a discovery cohort. To decide whether each TCR beta V gene segment behaved as functional or pseudogenic, an earlier analysis of approximately 620 of the donors relied on high-throughput TCR beta sequencing. Of the 300 to 400 genotyped donors, about 84% fell in the genetic ancestry cluster associated with self-reported Caucasian donors. Besides the first cohort of approximately 710 subjects, a separate validation cohort made up of 120 different subjects was used. Five DR-DQ haplotypes were handled as single units for association and clustering, since linkage in the cohort was strong. Roughly 320 gigabases of sequencing data and 70 million to 95 million unique TCR sequences made up an early release that covered 500 to 700 HLA-typed donors. HLA typing covered class I and class II loci at four-digit resolution. The aim of the study was to test whether cataloging public T cell receptors could identify signatures of past pathogen exposure. To predict cytomegalovirus infection status, the study combined high-throughput TCR immunosequencing, statistical association of individual TCRs with disease status, and machine learning. Typing coverage differed by locus: A, B, C, DRB1 and DQB1 were typed in roughly 620-630 donors, DQA1 in 522, DPA1 in 600 to 610, and DPB1 in 400 to 490. To study patterns of TCR occurrence, a later analysis re-analyzed previously published TCR beta repertoires from around 670 donors and added high-resolution HLA genotyping. Every discovery cohort repertoire had been produced on one sequencing platform. In the later analysis, no new phenotypic data were used to find candidate immune exposures; instead, reliance was placed on TCR beta sequences and their occurrence across donors. Donor age, sex, ethnicity and CMV serostatus were collected together with the repertoire data. Among some 410 genotyped donors of the cohort, an average of approximately 240,000 unique TCR beta nucleotide sequences was sequenced per donor, of which 15% to 20% were non-productive. The study used immunosequencing to profile the T cell repertoires of approximately 630 subjects and linked those repertoires to cytomegalovirus serostatus. Results and caveats for the whole study, not just this receptor: In vitro tests confirmed that a few of the cytomegalovirus-associated TCR beta chains recognize cytomegalovirus antigens. The classifier was reported to diagnose cytomegalovirus status with high specificity and sensitivity in both the original and validation cohorts. Correlated functional status among segregating V segments might be attributable to linkage disequilibrium, but an unknown experimental factor could not be ruled out. Sequencing depth was assumed to be roughly uniform across donors in the presence/absence analyses, though that assumption may not hold. CMV serostatus was the only immune exposure information available for the cohort. Some IMGT-functional V segments, including TRBV6-2 and TRBV6-3, could not be distinguished by the 87-base-pair reads and were therefore excluded. Several of the top co-occurrence clusters appeared to be linked to parvovirus B19, influenza, CMV and Epstein-Barr virus, according to a later analysis. Because counts were too low, more than 15 rarely observed V segments, including chromosome 9 orphons, were left out of the earlier analysis of 500 to 750 of the donors. It was suggested by the authors that the approach could potentially be generalized to other disease states and immunological phenotypes. V-gene and J-gene trimming of TCR beta chains was associated with a missense DCLRE1C variant in a later genetic analysis, and the association was replicated in an independent cohort. In an earlier analysis of over 550 of the donors, most TCR beta V segments were observed in productive rearrangements about 87% or about 30% of the time, broadly matching IMGT annotations. A later analysis found that TCR association rates varied across HLA loci, with DRB1 alleles showing the most associated TCRs and HLA-C alleles the fewest. Most CMV-associated TCR beta chains appeared to be HLA-restricted in a later analysis, and the HLA associations seemed to be driven largely by CMV exposure. A further reported finding was that TCR beta sequences accurately predicted the HLA-A and HLA-B alleles for most subjects in the first cohort. A later analysis associated 16,951 TCR beta sequences with specific HLA alleles at a false discovery rate of 0.05. In the study, approximately 160 TCR beta chains were listed as associated with cytomegalovirus. Across donors, most TCR sequences were observed very rarely, whereas some public TCRs were present in many individuals. In a later analysis, HLA-associated TCR beta chains showed more clonal expansion and lower generation probabilities than non-associated chains that were equally common. When HLA alleles, especially DR and DQ, strongly co-occurred, TCR associations were difficult to assign to individual alleles. In this cohort, only TCR beta chains were sequenced, and detectable features were limited by the absence of alpha or paired-chain data. The sequencing pipeline was judged likely to have produced a cluster of highly shared sequence variants as a technical artifact. According to a later genetic analysis, donors in an Asian-associated ancestry cluster had fewer N-insertions in productive TCRs than the approximately 670-donor mean. HLA typing was unavailable for some donors at each locus, so association tests used only the typed subset.

As for this clone: It lacks a known antigen. Per-nucleotide qualities are absent, and no much larger clonotype sits a single base away.

The method was the immunoSEQ multiplex PCR assay. A mixture of 60 forward primers for TCR Vbeta segments and 13 reverse primers for TCR Jbeta segments was used in the multiplex PCR. The CDR3 region of rearranged TCR beta genes was amplified from genomic DNA with a multiplex PCR assay. On the Illumina HiSeq System, the amplified TCR beta libraries were sequenced as 87-base-pair reads. As for the original processing: A later analysis counted 75 million to 100 million unique TCR beta chains across the 700 or so repertoires, and 10 million to 12 million of these chains were shared by at least two donors. To remove PCR and sequencing errors, raw reads were error-corrected and collapsed into unique sequences using a nearest-neighbor algorithm that merged closely related sequences. To assign V, D and J gene segments, CDR3 sequences were aligned to IMGT reference sequences. For a sequence to be retained, at least a six-nucleotide match to both a V gene segment and a J gene segment was required. Rearrangements were classified as productive when the CDR3 lacked stop codons and remained in frame with V and J, and all other rearrangements were classified as non-productive. CDR3 was defined according to IMGT convention as the region running from the second conserved V-encoded cysteine to the conserved J-encoded phenylalanine. The earlier analysis of roughly 590 of the donors excluded any sequence lacking an unambiguous match to a single V gene segment. An earlier analysis of 587 of the donors classified V segments as functional when productive rearrangements were above 56.7% and as segregating when the standard deviation between donors was above 5%. To diagnose cytomegalovirus status from the catalog of TCR beta chain sequences, a statistical classification framework was built. In a later analysis, V and J genes were assigned by comparing TCR nucleotide sequences against IMGT/GENE-DB human TR gene sequences. In a later analysis, CDR3 sequences and most-parsimonious VDJ recombination scenarios were assigned using the TCRdist pipeline. In a later analysis, each TCR beta chain was defined by its CDR3 amino acid sequence together with its V-gene family, and reads without a unique V-gene family were excluded. As a way to deal with suspected cross-contamination and a sequencing artifact, a later analysis dropped roughly 620 nucleotide sequences that were highly shared and had low generation probability. For each public chain, a later analysis derived a clonal expansion index from normalized ranks of inferred template counts within each repertoire. In a later analysis, generation probabilities were computed using a VDJ recombination model fitted to out-of-frame rearrangements, and the results were checked against IGoR. A later analysis scored TCR-TCR, TCR-HLA and TCR-CMV co-occurrence with hypergeometric tests, applying a repertoire-size bias correction to TCR pairs. To estimate false discovery rates, a later analysis permuted the HLA or CMV assignments 20 times. In a later analysis, co-occurring TCRs were grouped using DBSCAN, and TCRdist sequence similarity was added for clustering within HLA-allele-positive subsets. For co-occurrence clustering, repertoires with fewer than 30,000 or more than 120,000 public chains were excluded, along with about five repertoires with anomalous nucleotide sharing. TCRdb stores this immuneACCESS table with in-frame sequences only. Part of the clones is absent; in the studies checked, under half of the shortfall reflects unresolved V genes, and no reason is known for the rest. The V and J calls and clone size were taken over from that table, and D and trimming were inferred from the DNA. The sample includes approximately 100,000 clones, with around 74% observed a single time. The ten most abundant clones make up 1.5% to 2% of the sample.

The cohort was made up of 650 to 700 healthy bone marrow donors. At the time of sampling, every cohort member was nominally healthy, though immune exposures that went unrecorded were likely present. The donor was CMV seronegative and was included in the group of hundreds of seronegative cohort members. A peripheral blood sample was provided by each donor, and peripheral blood mononuclear cells were used for TCR beta sequencing. Genomic DNA extraction from the blood cell samples was performed with the Qiagen DNeasy Blood Extraction Kit. Looking up the germline V gene yields CDR1 SGHTA and CDR2 FQGTGA. Trimming accounts for 5 bases at V and 4 bases at J, while the number of junction bases matched to no gene is 6. Reading from cysteine to phenylalanine, the CDR3 counts 14 amino acids. The entry retains the CDR3 DNA only, 42 bases that are in frame from base 1.

Sequenced material: PBMCs. The chain uses TRBV7-3 and TRBJ2-3; TRBD2 matches 7 bases in the middle. This receptor was identified in a male donor in good health and CMV-seronegative. The CDR3 amino acid sequence is: CASSLWGGADTQYF. The nucleotides are TGTGCCAGCAGCCTGTGGGGGGGAGCAGATACGCAGTATTTT.